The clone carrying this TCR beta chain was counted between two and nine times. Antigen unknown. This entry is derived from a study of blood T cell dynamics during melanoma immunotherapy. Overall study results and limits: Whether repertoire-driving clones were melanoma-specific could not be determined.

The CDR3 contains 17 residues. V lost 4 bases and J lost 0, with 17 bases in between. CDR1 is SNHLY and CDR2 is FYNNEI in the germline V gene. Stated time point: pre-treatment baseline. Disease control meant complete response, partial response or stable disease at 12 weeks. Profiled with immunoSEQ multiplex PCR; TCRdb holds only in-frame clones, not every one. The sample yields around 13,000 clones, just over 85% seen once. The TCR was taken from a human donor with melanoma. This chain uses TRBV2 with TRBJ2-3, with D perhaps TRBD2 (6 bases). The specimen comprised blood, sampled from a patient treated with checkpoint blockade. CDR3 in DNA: TGTGCCAGCAGTGCGCCAGGGTCAGCGGGTAGCACAGATACGCAGTATTTT. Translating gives CASSAPGSAGSTDTQYF. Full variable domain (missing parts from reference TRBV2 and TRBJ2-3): EPEVTQTPSHQVTQMGQEVILRCVPISNHLYFYWYRQILGQKVEFLVSFYNNEISEKSEIFDDQFSVERPDGSNFTLKIRSTKLEDSAMYFCASSAPGSAGSTDTQYFGPGTRLTVL.